This T cell receptor beta chain emerged from a study of shared clonotypes between healthy human individuals (dated by TCRdb to the early 2020s). In the study overall: A few men and two women, aged 18 to 49 years, made up the cohort. Blood TCR repertoires of several healthy adults were deeply sequenced to estimate repertoire size and the extent of clonotype sharing between individuals. Different laboratories and diverse techniques were used to prepare libraries and sequence TCR repertoires, to increase sequencing depth and limit assay-specific biases. Each donor's leukapheresis produced roughly between about 0.8 and 10 billion PBMCs.

The germline V gene provides CDR1 MDHEN and CDR2 SYDVKM. The CDR3 contains 14 residues, cysteine and phenylalanine counted. Only the CDR3 region is kept as DNA, spanning 42 bases read in frame from base 1. After removal of 5 bases from V and 6 bases from J, the junction retains 7 bases not matched to a gene. Using the deep immunoSEQ assay, TCR CDR3 regions were amplified from genomic DNA by multiplex PCR. Extracted genomic DNA from each cell subset was distributed evenly across all wells of several immunoSEQ 96-well plates, and each plate was treated as a replicate. For unsorted PBMC, roughly 0.3 ug of genomic DNA, equivalent to around 33,000 T cell genomes, went into each replicate PCR. Unsorted PBMC genomic DNA was sequenced across ten immunoSEQ deep assay plates. Purified libraries were quantified with a Qubit 3.0 fluorometer, sized on a Bioanalyzer 2100, and re-quantified with the KAPA Library Quantification kit. Every immunoSEQ 96-well plate was sequenced on a separate single-read 150-cycle Illumina NextSeq 550 flow cell. On the authors' methods: Because the immunoSEQ output held only junctional sequences and lacked quality scores, the filtering could not match the filtering applied to full-length reads. To assign V/J genes and CDR3, sequences were annotated using PyIR, a Python wrapper for IgBLAST v1.9, with IMGT germline references. Any read was removed if the V/J assignment was weak (E-value above 1e-6), the CDR3 was missing, or the read contained stop codons, out-of-frame junctions, or ambiguous translated residues. A V3J clonotype was defined by an identical inferred V gene, J gene, and CDR3 amino acid sequence. The percentage overlap between two repertoires was calculated by dividing the number of shared unique clonotypes by the size of the smaller repertoire. Richness of each repertoire was evaluated using RTK rarefaction, the Chao1 estimator, and Recon v2.1 estimates of unobserved clonotypes. Not all clones reach the TCRdb copy of this immuneACCESS table, which keeps in-frame sequences only. Checked studies attribute under half of the gap to unresolved V genes and leave the rest unexplained. V, J and clone size were drawn from that table, and D and trimming were deduced from the DNA. For this sample there are under 600,000 clones; around three quarters appear just once. The ten largest account for around 13% of the sample.

Healthy HIV-negative adults with no recently reported acute infections or vaccinations were included as donors. Every donor was a Caucasian adult living in Nashville, Tennessee, USA. For unsorted samples, tens of millions of PBMCs were counted, and genomic DNA was extracted using the QIAamp DNA Blood Mini kit. Blood was collected by leukapheresis, and PBMCs were isolated by Ficoll-Histopaque density gradient centrifugation and then cryopreserved in liquid nitrogen vapor phase. General conclusions and limits of the study: Pairwise subsampling indicated that sequencing depth was expected to affect the degree of clonotype sharing among donors. Sampling was limited to blood, and TCR repertoires in tissue likely differ from TCR repertoires in blood. The genetic and exposure-history diversity represented was limited by the small number of donors.

This clone was counted between two and nine times. Its binding antigen is unknown. The sample holds no much larger clone one base away, and base qualities are not on file. The receptor was derived from a woman aged 40 to 50 in good health. Some clones in this sample may be carry-over from other donors' samples. The sequencing input was PBMCs. Recombination connected TRBV28 to TRBJ1-5; TRBD1 matches 7 bases in the middle. The DNA sequence follows: TGTGCCAGCAGTAACCCAGGGGGTGGTCAGCCCCAGCATTTT. The encoded protein is CASSNPGGGQPQHF.